This is a list of T cell receptor beta chains from one sample in a study of shared clonotypes between healthy human individuals. The method was immunoSEQ multiplex PCR; TCRdb's version includes in-frame clones alone and lacks a portion of them. The table lists under 2.5 million clones, around 93% of them singletons, with about 0.41% in the top ten. Input material: naive CD4+ T cells from PBMCs. These receptors originate from a man aged 18 to 30 in good health. Some clones in this sample may be carry-over from other donors' samples. CDR3s include the opening cysteine and the closing phenylalanine or tryptophan. Each record gives: clone size, V gene, J gene, D gene, CDR3 protein, CDR3 DNA. The D gene is left open where the match is weak. Size is stated for part of the rows, as once, few or many counts, or as a class when the clone is expanded.

-	TRBV19	TRBJ2-1	TRBD2	CATQAGLGYNEQFF	TGTGCCACCCAAGCGGGACTCGGCTACAATGAGCAGTTCTTC
-	TRBV6-1	TRBJ2-4	-	CASTTAPGVQYF	TGTGCCAGCACGACAGCCCCGGGGGTTCAGTACTTC
-	TRBV28	TRBJ1-5	-	CASSLSQRNQPQHF	TGTGCCAGCAGTTTAAGCCAGAGAAATCAGCCCCAGCATTTT
-	TRBV2	TRBJ2-7	-	CASSQDSTSYEQYF	TGTGCCAGCAGTCAGGACAGTACCTCCTACGAGCAGTACTTC
-	TRBV30	TRBJ2-2	-	CAWSPSRSGAGELFF	TGTGCCTGGAGCCCTTCTCGTTCGGGGGCCGGGGAGCTGTTTTTT
-	TRBV10-3	TRBJ2-5	-	CAISESVNGQETQYF	TGTGCCATCAGTGAGTCGGTGAACGGTCAAGAGACCCAGTACTTC
few	TRBV5-1	TRBJ1-1	-	CASSLVGFF	TGCGCCAGCAGTTTGGTTGGCTTCTTT
-	TRBV28	TRBJ2-7	-	CASSVSRGLSYEQYF	TGTGCCAGCAGCGTTTCCAGGGGATTATCCTACGAGCAGTACTTC
few	TRBV9	TRBJ2-2	-	CASSVVATTGELFF	TGTGCCAGCAGCGTAGTTGCCACCACCGGGGAGCTGTTTTTT
-	TRBV7-9	TRBJ2-1	TRBD1	CASSRQGGQGFF	TGTGCCAGCAGCCGCCAAGGGGGACAGGGGTTCTTC
-	TRBV15	TRBJ1-1	-	CATSQLTRGSAFF	TGTGCCACCAGCCAACTCACCCGGGGGAGCGCTTTCTTT
-	TRBV5-4	TRBJ2-3	-	CASSQGGDTQYF	TGTGCCAGCAGTCAGGGGGGAGATACGCAGTATTTT
-	TRBV28	TRBJ2-3	-	CASSLTGGRSTDTQYF	TGTGCCAGCAGTTTAACCGGGGGAAGAAGCACAGATACGCAGTATTTT
-	TRBV18	TRBJ1-5	-	CASSPILGEPQHF	TGTGCCAGCTCACCAATTTTGGGTGAGCCCCAGCATTTT
few	TRBV7-9	TRBJ1-2	TRBD1	CASRLGQGNIYGYTF	TGTGCCAGCAGGCTTGGACAGGGCAATATCTATGGCTACACCTTC
-	TRBV14	TRBJ1-4	TRBD1	CASSQSYRGRSEKLFF	TGTGCCAGCAGCCAATCCTACAGGGGGCGAAGTGAAAAACTGTTTTTT
-	TRBV6-5	TRBJ2-7	-	CATLYGTPGPGEQYF	TGTGCCACCCTCTACGGGACACCGGGCCCAGGCGAGCAGTACTTC
-	TRBV5-6	TRBJ2-7	-	CASSPEGGEQYF	TGTGCCAGCAGCCCCGAGGGTGGCGAGCAGTACTTC
-	TRBV7-3	TRBJ2-1	TRBD2	CASSLKPRESYNEQFF	TGTGCCAGCAGCTTAAAGCCGCGGGAGTCCTACAATGAGCAGTTCTTC
once	TRBV28	TRBJ1-2	-	CASSPPGLSRGNYGYTF	TGTGCCAGCAGTCCTCCCGGCCTGTCCCGCGGAAACTATGGCTACACCTTC
-	TRBV28	TRBJ1-1	-	CASSYQYTMDTEAFF	TGTGCCAGCAGTTACCAATACACCATGGACACTGAAGCTTTCTTT
-	TRBV4-2	TRBJ2-1	TRBD2	CASSPAGLAADNEQFF	TGTGCCAGCAGCCCCGCCGGACTAGCGGCTGACAATGAGCAGTTCTTC
-	TRBV7-2	TRBJ2-2	-	CASSLGWGHTGSGVGELFF	TGTGCCAGCAGCTTAGGGTGGGGTCACACAGGGTCCGGAGTGGGGGAGCTGTTTTTT
-	TRBV5-1	TRBJ2-3	TRBD1	CASSLRSGGTGGDTQYF	TGCGCCAGCAGCTTGAGATCGGGCGGGACAGGGGGAGATACGCAGTATTTT
-	TRBV6-1	TRBJ2-5	-	CASSAGEAQETQYF	TGTGCCAGCAGTGCTGGGGAGGCCCAAGAGACCCAGTACTTC
-	TRBV2	TRBJ2-5	TRBD2	CASSATSGKGETQYF	TGTGCCAGCAGCGCGACTAGCGGGAAGGGGGAGACCCAGTACTTC
-	TRBV6-1	TRBJ2-7	-	CASRVIFSGEQYF	TGTGCCAGCCGGGTAATATTCTCTGGCGAGCAGTACTTC
-	TRBV28	TRBJ2-7	TRBD1	CASSPGTGSYEQYF	TGTGCCAGCAGTCCCGGGACAGGGTCGTACGAGCAGTACTTC
-	TRBV6-1	TRBJ2-1	-	CASSGVNRAGEQFF	TGTGCCAGCAGTGGGGTCAATCGGGCAGGAGAGCAGTTCTTC
-	TRBV30	TRBJ1-6	-	CAWRGGQRNSPLHF	TGTGCCTGGAGAGGAGGACAGCGGAATTCACCCCTCCACTTT
-	TRBV28	TRBJ2-7	TRBD1	CASSFVGTGSLVTYEQYF	TGTGCCAGCAGTTTTGTTGGGACAGGGTCACTAGTAACCTACGAGCAGTACTTC
-	TRBV2	TRBJ1-2	TRBD1	CASSETLGQGSNYGYTF	TGTGCCAGCAGTGAAACTCTAGGACAGGGTAGTAACTATGGCTACACCTTC
-	TRBV9	TRBJ2-3	TRBD1	CASTQGETTDTQYF	TGTGCCAGCACACAGGGGGAGACCACAGATACGCAGTATTTT
-	TRBV28	TRBJ2-7	TRBD2	CASSLGAGGPYEQYF	TGTGCCAGCAGTTTAGGGGCGGGAGGTCCCTACGAGCAGTACTTC
-	TRBV9	TRBJ1-2	TRBD1	CASSPRTQGAGGYTF	TGTGCCAGCAGCCCCCGAACTCAGGGGGCGGGGGGCTACACCTTC
-	TRBV7-2	TRBJ2-7	TRBD1	CASSPRQGAPYEQYF	TGTGCCAGCAGCCCCAGACAGGGGGCTCCATACGAGCAGTACTTC
-	TRBV11-3	TRBJ2-1	-	CASSSPGLGNNEQFF	TGTGCCAGCAGCTCCCCCGGACTCGGGAACAATGAGCAGTTCTTC
-	TRBV7-3	TRBJ2-1	-	CASSLTPRDSYNEQFF	TGTGCCAGCAGCTTAACACCGAGAGACTCCTACAATGAGCAGTTCTTC
-	TRBV12-2	TRBJ2-1	-	CASRLEYVSGVDEQFF	TGTGCAAGTCGCTTAGAGTACGTGAGCGGGGTTGATGAGCAGTTCTTC
-	TRBV2	TRBJ2-3	-	CASRARQNTDTQYF	TGTGCCAGCAGGGCTCGACAGAACACAGATACGCAGTATTTT
once	TRBV5-3	TRBJ1-5	-	CARSLTRSQPQHF	TGTGCCAGAAGCTTGACCCGTAGTCAGCCCCAGCATTTT